This T cell receptor (beta chain) was identified during a study of blood T cell repertoires in COVID-19. About the research overall: Material from acute and convalescent COVID-19 was sourced from the United States, Italy and Spain. The analysed material was cDNA or gDNA that came from T cells, B-cell-depleted T cells, or PBMCs.

CDR1 and CDR2 (germline): LGHDT, YNNKEL (reference sequence). CDR3 length equals 16 residues. The ends lost 4 bases at V and 4 bases at J; junction bases unmatched: 9. In the authors' methods: Researchers report that nucleated cell counts were estimated from reference gene primer amplification. Using immunoSEQ multiplex PCR, the repertoire was profiled, and TCRdb retains in-frame clones only, with some absent. The DNA was the basis for D and trimming; V, J and clone size are from that table. Of about 180,000 clones in the sample, 80% to 90% are singletons; the top ten hold around 8.6%. A single count supports this clone.

The chain uses TRBV3-1 (or the pseudogene TRBV3-2) and TRBJ2-2; 7 nucleotides line up with TRBD1. This TCR was recovered from a man aged 50 or older with active or convalescent COVID-19. The specimen sequenced was peripheral blood. This chain's CDR3 is CASSPPPAGGTGELFF. In nucleotides, the CDR3 is TGTGCCAGCAGCCCCCCCCCGGCAGGGGGCACCGGGGAGCTGTTTTTT.